One sample yielded the 16 T cell receptor beta chains listed below, sequenced in a study of a mutant IDH1 vaccine in newly diagnosed glioma. These receptors lack a known antigen. The method was immunoSEQ multiplex PCR; TCRdb's version includes in-frame clones alone and lacks a portion of them. The sample has some 60,000 clones; around 86% are singletons. Stated time point: week 47, end of study. Doses consisted of 300 ug of mutant IDH1 20-mer peptide each, paired with topical imiquimod. This specimen was PBMCs, taken from a glioma patient whose treatment included an IDH1 peptide vaccine. The receptors stem from a woman aged 50 to 60 with glioma.

The chain uses TRBV2 and TRBJ1-1, with D hard to call. Trimming shortened V by 5 bases and J by 1 base, and 5 bases separated the two germline ends. Germline V gene data show CDR1 as SNHLY and CDR2 as FYNNEI. The CDR3 covers 12 residues. Here the CDR3 DNA reads TGTGCCAGCAGTACGCAGAACACTGAAGCTTTCTTT. Protein product: CASSTQNTEAFF.

The genes are TRBV5-1 and TRBJ1-3; D is uncertain. The length of the CDR3 is 16 residues. V was trimmed by 0 bases and J by 0 bases, leaving 10 bases between them. From germline, CDR1 is SGHRS and CDR2 YFSETQ. The CDR3 spells CASSLAAGDSGNTIYF. The CDR3 DNA sequence: TGCGCCAGCAGCTTGGCCGCCGGAGACTCTGGAAACACCATATATTTT. The whole variable domain, filled in from reference TRBV5-1 and TRBJ1-3, reads KAGVTQTPRYLIKTRGQQVTLSCSPISGHRSVSWYQQTPGQGLQFLFEYFSETQRNKGNFPGRFSGRQFSNSRSEMNVSTLELGDSALYLCASSLAAGDSGNTIYFGEGSWLTVV.

The chain has TRBV5-1 and TRBJ1-3; no definite D call. V was shortened by 0 bases and J by 2 bases, with 3 bases between the two germline ends. Per germline, CDR1 SGHRS and CDR2 YFSETQ. CDR3 length equals 13 residues. The CDR3 protein is CASSLGAGNTIYF. The CDR3, as DNA: TGCGCCAGCAGCTTGGGGGCTGGAAACACCATATATTTT.

This chain connects TRBV5-1 to TRBJ2-3; D is ambiguous. The V and J ends lost 8 bases and 4 bases respectively, with 8 bases between them. The CDR3 sequence is 11 residues long. Germline V gene data show CDR1 as SGHRS and CDR2 as YFSETQ. This CDR3 is CASQLADTQYF. The CDR3, as DNA: TGCGCCAGTCAGCTAGCAGATACGCAGTATTTT.

This chain joins TRBV6-1 and TRBJ1-5; D unresolved. The ends were cut back, 6 bases at V and 5 bases at J, with 14 bases in the middle. CDR3 length: 14 amino acids. Germline CDR1 reads MNHNS; CDR2 reads SASEGT. The CDR3 DNA reads as TGTGCCAGCAGCGTCCTTGGCAGCCATCAGCCCCAGCATTTT. Translating gives CASSVLGSHQPQHF.

The CDR3 reads CASSSTGFGNTIYF. As DNA, the CDR3 is TGTGCCAGCAGTTCGACAGGGTTTGGAAACACCATATATTTT. This rearrangement joins TRBV6-5 to TRBJ1-3; 7 positions agree with TRBD1. The CDR3 is 14 amino acids. The trim removed 4 bases at V and 3 bases at J, leaving 3 bases unmatched. The germline V gene has CDR1 MNHEY and CDR2 SVGAGI.

The V call is TRBV7-8, the J call TRBJ2-7; D remains ambiguous. CDR1 is SGHVS, CDR2 FQNEAQ, per germline. Deletions cut 1 base from V and 1 base from J, with 2 bases between. This CDR3 region has 12 residues. CDR3 in DNA: TGTGCCAGCAGCTTAGGATCCTACGAGCAGTACTTC. Its translation is CASSLGSYEQYF.

This chain uses TRBV6-1 with TRBJ2-7; tentative D call: TRBD2 (7 bases). Between the trimmed V and J ends, which lost 2 bases and 3 bases, there was a span of 11 bases. The CDR3 has 14 residues. Germline CDR1 is MNHNS and CDR2 is SASEGT. The CDR3 DNA reads TGTGCCAGCAGTGAAAACAGGGACTACTACGAGCAGTACTTC. Translation: CASSENRDYYEQYF.

This sequence joins TRBV21-1 and TRBJ2-2; TRBD1, as called in the table, went unchecked against the DNA. TRBV21-1 is labeled a pseudogene. The length of the CDR3 is 16 residues. CDR3 in amino acids: CASSKTQGPNTGELFF. In nucleotides, the CDR3 is TGTGCCAGCAGCAAAACCCAGGGCCCGAACACCGGGGAGCTGTTTTTT.

This clone was counted once. The CDR3 region is CASSQGQSPDTQYF. The CDR3 coding sequence is TGCGCCAGCAGCCAGGGACAGAGCCCAGATACGCAGTATTTT. The chain employs TRBV10-1 and TRBJ2-3, with 7 bases matching TRBD1. Germline V gene sequence: CDR1 WNHNN, CDR2 SYGVQD (reference sequence). The CDR3 sequence is 14 residues long. The V and J ends lost 6 bases and 4 bases, in that order; junction bases with no gene match: 7.

The chain is built from TRBV19 and TRBJ2-7; 8 nucleotides match TRBD1. Germline CDR1 and CDR2: LNHDA and SQIVND (reference sequence). With 5 bases clipped from V and 3 bases from J, the junction kept 9 bases outside the gene matches. The CDR3 totals 15 residues. Here the CDR3 reads CASSLGRGLLYEQYF. The CDR3 DNA is TGTGCCAGTAGTCTCGGCAGGGGGCTCCTCTACGAGCAGTACTTC.

The V call is TRBV11-2, the J call TRBJ2-7, with TRBD2 identical over 7 bases. The germline V gene has CDR1 SGHAT and CDR2 FQNNGV. Losses at the gene ends were 6 bases for V and 2 bases for J; bases not matched to a gene: 7. The length of the CDR3 is 14 residues. CDR3 bases: TGTGCCAGCAGTACCGCCCGGGGGGCCTACGAGCAGTACTTC. Its translation is CASSTARGAYEQYF.

V is TRBV7-6 and J is TRBJ2-5; D not resolved. V lost 1 base and J 5 bases, leaving 11 bases between the germline ends. The CDR3 is 14 residues long. Germline assignment: CDR1 SGHVS and CDR2 FNYEAQ. DNA of the CDR3: TGTGCCAGCAGCTTAGTAAGGACGCTCGAGACCCAGTACTTC. This sequence encodes CASSLVRTLETQYF.

V is TRBV18 and J is TRBJ1-2; D possibly corresponds to TRBD1 (6 bases). V dropped 0 bases and J dropped 4 bases, with 15 bases sitting between them. The CDR3 runs to 16 residues. Germline CDR1 reads KGHSH; CDR2 reads LQKENI. The CDR3 DNA sequence: TGTGCCAGCTCACCACCGGGCGGGGGCCGGGGCTATGGCTACACCTTC. It encodes CASSPPGGGRGYGYTF.

This clone turned up a few times. This chain joins TRBV30 and TRBJ1-1, with D maybe TRBD1 (6 bases). CDR1 and CDR2 (germline): GTSNPN, SVGIG (reference sequence). Trimming left V 4 bases short and J 4 bases short, with 16 bases between. The CDR3 is 14 residues long. The CDR3, as DNA: TGTGCCTGGAAAGGGGGTGGGATCGGCACTGAAGCTTTCTTT. It translates to CAWKGGGIGTEAFF. Looking up the rest from reference TRBV30 and TRBJ1-1 gives the full variable domain: SQTIHQWPATLVQPVGSPLSLECTVEGTSNPNLYWYRQAAGRGLQLLFYSVGIGQISSEVPQNLSASRPQDRQFILSSKKLLLSDSGFYLCAWKGGGIGTEAFFGQGTRLTVV.

In its sample, this clone was seen a few times. The V gene is TRBV2, the J gene TRBJ1-5, with TRBD1 identical over 7 bases. The CDR3 runs to 16 residues. Germline V lookup: CDR1 SNHLY, CDR2 FYNNEI. V dropped 5 bases and J dropped 5; count of bases not matched to a gene: 12. The CDR3 reads CASSPGGAGGDQPQHF. CDR3 coding DNA: TGTGCCAGCAGTCCCGGGGGGGCAGGGGGAGATCAGCCCCAGCATTTT.